These T cell receptor beta chains were read from a single sample in a study of CD8+ T cells in alopecia areata. Profiling relied on immunoSEQ multiplex PCR, and the TCRdb table lists in-frame clones only, not all of them. The table includes about 220,000 clones, more than 45% detected once. Sequenced here: CD4+ T cells sorted from blood, sampled at week 4, from a patient treated with tofacitinib. These receptors were taken from a human donor with alopecia areata. CDR3s include the opening cysteine and the closing phenylalanine or tryptophan. Each record gives: J gene, V gene, CDR3 protein.

>TRBJ2-1|TRBV30
CAWGRERLSYNEQFF
>TRBJ1-1|TRBV30
CAWSIRMNTEAFF
>TRBJ2-7|TRBV5-1
CASSWDDEGVSEQYF
>TRBJ2-4|TRBV5-6
CASSSRWDSLTKNIQYF
>TRBJ2-3|TRBV11-2
CASSPRDLRTDTQYF
>TRBJ2-1|TRBV29-1
CSALQSGGPSYNEQFF
>TRBJ2-2|TRBV27
CASGIGTVNTGELFF
>TRBJ2-5|TRBV11-2
CASSLDGTQETQYF
>TRBJ1-2|TRBV7-2
CASSPYYPGDGYTF
>TRBJ2-7|TRBV29-1
CSVVVDYEQYF
>TRBJ1-2|TRBV30
CAWTIQGTYGYTF